One and the same sample provided the 11 T cell receptor beta chains below, sequenced in a study of monozygotic twins with inflammatory bowel disease. One entry per CDR3 protein, without DNA, is what TCRdb gives after re-calling the 5' RACE reads. There are about 420,000 distinct CDR3 sequences in the sample, with more than 2% held by the top ten. The sequenced sample consisted of blood. Receptor source: a human donor with ulcerative colitis or Crohn's disease, or a healthy co-twin of an affected twin (not recorded which).

V gene TRBV7-2 combines with J gene TRBJ1-6; TCRdb's assignment of TRBD1 cannot be checked, as there is no DNA. Germline lookup yields CDR1 SGHTA and CDR2 FQGNSA. This CDR3 has 15 amino acids. The CDR3 protein is CASSLETGRVSPLHF. Full variable domain (missing parts from reference TRBV7-2 and TRBJ1-6): GAGVSQSPSNKVTEKGKDVELRCDPISGHTALYWYRQSLGQGLEFLIYFQGNSAPDKSGLPSDRFSAERTGGSVSTLTIQRTQQEDSAVYLCASSLETGRVSPLHFGNGTRLTVT.

This sequence joins TRBV3-1 and TRBJ1-6; TCRdb returns TRBD1, unconfirmable since there is no DNA. CDR1 and CDR2 from the germline V gene are LGHDT and YNNKEL (reference sequence). The CDR3 has 16 amino acids. CDR3: CASSQGTGTGGSPLHF.

This chain links TRBV2 with TRBJ2-3; TCRdb returns TRBD1, unconfirmable since there is no DNA. This CDR3 region has 12 residues. Germline V gene lookup returns CDR1 SNHLY and CDR2 FYNNEI. The chain's CDR3 is CASSGQTDTQYF.

The rearrangement uses TRBV9 and TRBJ2-3. Per the germline V gene, CDR1 is SGDLS and CDR2 is YYNGEE. The CDR3 is made up of 13 amino acids. CDR3: CASSGARGDTQYF.

This chain uses TRBV5-1 with TRBJ1-6. CDR1 and CDR2 from the germline V gene are SGHRS and YFSETQ. This CDR3 comprises 15 residues. Here the CDR3 reads CASSLSTGRESPLHF.

The chain recombines TRBV6-1 with TRBJ1-2; TCRdb calls TRBD1, which cannot be checked without DNA. CDR1 and CDR2 from the germline V gene are MNHNS and SASEGT. The CDR3 is made up of 13 amino acids. The CDR3 loop reads CASRITGGGGYTF.

V usage is TRBV2 and J usage is TRBJ2-1; TCRdb's D call, TRBD2, is unchecked because there is no DNA. Germline CDR1 is SNHLY and CDR2 is FYNNEI. There are 18 residues in the CDR3. The CDR3 loop is CASSDRLAEPSSYNEQFF.

The rearrangement uses TRBV20-1 and TRBJ1-5; lacking DNA, the TRBD1 call made by TCRdb goes unchecked. CDR1 and CDR2 (germline): DFQATT, SNEGSKA (reference sequence). This CDR3 spans 14 amino acids. The CDR3 loop reads CSARDGSRNQPQHF.

The chain employs TRBV10-3 and TRBJ1-3. Germline values: CDR1 ENHRY, CDR2 SYGVKD. The CDR3 spans 15 residues. CDR3: CAISDQALSGNTIYF.

V gene TRBV6-2 or TRBV6-3 combines with J gene TRBJ1-2; without DNA, the TCRdb call of TRBD1 cannot be checked. The germline gives CDR1 MNHEY, CDR2 SVGEGT. The CDR3 runs to 14 residues. The chain's CDR3 is CASSTDRVFYGYTF.

The chain couples TRBV29-1 to TRBJ2-1; TCRdb gives TRBD2 as the D gene, but with no DNA this cannot be confirmed. CDR1 is SQVTM and CDR2 is ANQGSEA in the germline V gene. The CDR3 has 14 amino acids. The CDR3 loop reads CSAHPGLEGGEQFF.